Below, 18 T cell receptor beta chains from the same sample are listed, as sequenced in a study of blood T cell repertoires in COVID-19. Clones were sequenced by immunoSEQ multiplex PCR, and TCRdb holds only the in-frame ones, with some missing. The repertoire includes about 40,000 clones, roughly four fifths of them detected once, and about 25% sits in the top ten. Sample: peripheral blood. Receptors were obtained from a human donor with acute or convalescent COVID-19. The donor label of this sample is uncertain.

CDR3 coding DNA: TGTGCCAGCAGCCCACAGGACAGGGAGGGTCCCTATGGCTACACCTTC. Encoded protein: CASSPQDREGPYGYTF. This chain joins TRBV7-6 and TRBJ1-2, with TRBD1 matching over 8 bases. V was clipped by 5 bases and J by 4 bases; unmatched bases: 12. Germline V CDR1 and CDR2: SGHVS, FNYEAQ. The CDR3 runs 16 residues.

This sequence joins TRBV10-3 and TRBJ2-1; possibly TRBD1 for D (7 bases). Trimming shortened V by 10 bases and J by 6 bases, and 19 bases separated the two germline ends. The CDR3 runs 14 residues. Germline values: CDR1 ENHRY, CDR2 SYGVKD. CDR3 in amino acids: CATEDRRGVNEQFF. For the CDR3, the DNA is TGTGCCACCGAGGACAGGAGGGGGGTCAATGAGCAGTTCTTC.

This clone was observed a few times. This chain connects TRBV5-5 to TRBJ1-5; 7 bases map to TRBD1. Germline CDR1 reads SGHKS; CDR2 reads YYEKEE (reference sequence). After removal of 4 bases from V and 7 bases from J, the junction contained 8 bases not matched to a gene. CDR3 length equals 14 residues. DNA for the CDR3: TGTGCCAGCAGCCTGGAAGGGGGCGGGCAGCCCCAGCATTTT. This translates into CASSLEGGGQPQHF.

The chain carries TRBV12-3 or TRBV12-4 and TRBJ2-7, with TRBD1 identical over 10 bases. With V trimmed by 5 bases and J by 12 bases, 7 bases remained unmatched. The CDR3 runs to 12 residues. The CDR3: CASSLDRGRMYF. CDR3 nucleotide sequence: TGTGCCAGCAGTCTAGACAGGGGGCGTATGTACTTC.

V usage is TRBV21-1 and J usage is TRBJ1-5; no check of the table's D call, TRBD1, against the DNA was made. TRBV21-1 is a listed pseudogene. The CDR3 sequence is 14 residues long. As DNA, the CDR3 is TGTGCCAGCCACCGGGACAGGGTTCAACAGCCCCAGCATTTT. Protein sequence: CASHRDRVQQPQHF.

V and J are TRBV3-1 (or the pseudogene TRBV3-2) and TRBJ1-6; D uncertain. Germline V gene sequence: CDR1 LGHDT, CDR2 YNNKEL (reference sequence). The CDR3 extends over 15 amino acids. V was cut by 2 bases and J by 0 bases, with 5 bases left in between. The CDR3 DNA reads as TGTGCCAGCAGCCAATTGGCCTCCTATAATTCACCCCTCCACTTT. This translates into CASSQLASYNSPLHF.

A remark on this clone: A read error may produce the germline difference seen at one junction end. CDR3 DNA: TGTGCCAGCAGTTTCCGACAGGGGGCGGGGGGCTGCACCTTC. Its protein is CASSFRQGAGGCTF. V and J are TRBV27 and TRBJ1-2; 10 bases align to TRBD1. The CDR3 sequence is 14 residues long. In germline, CDR1 is MNHEY, CDR2 SMNVEV (reference sequence).

This clone occurred once. The chain employs TRBV27 and TRBJ2-4; 7 nucleotides line up with TRBD1. Germline V gene lookup returns CDR1 MNHEY and CDR2 SMNVEV (reference sequence). J gave up 1 base and V 3 bases, and 3 bases lay outside the gene matches. The CDR3 spans 15 residues. The CDR3 coding sequence is TGTGCCAGCAGTTTTACAGGGGAGGCCAAAAACATTCAGTACTTC. Protein: CASSFTGEAKNIQYF.

This clone was detected once. The chain links TRBV12-3 or TRBV12-4 to TRBJ2-7; D perhaps matches TRBD1 (6 bases). This CDR3 contains 13 residues. Deletions cut 7 bases from V and 6 bases from J, with 16 bases between. CDR3 DNA: TGTGCCAGCACCCCTACAGGGTTTAGCGAGCAGTACTTC. Its translation: CASTPTGFSEQYF.

The rearrangement uses TRBV10-2 and TRBJ2-1; 9 nucleotides match TRBD1. Germline V gene sequence: CDR1 WSHSY, CDR2 SAAADI. V lost 4 bases, J lost 9 bases, and 10 bases stayed unmatched. The CDR3 is 15 residues long. The CDR3 DNA is TGCGCCAGCAGTGGACTGGGACAGGGTCCCAGTGAGCAGTTCTTC. Protein product: CASSGLGQGPSEQFF.

The chain's CDR3 is CASSVGGGDTIYF. The CDR3 region has the DNA TGTGCCAGCAGCGTAGGGGGGGGTGACACCATATATTTT. V usage is TRBV9 and J usage is TRBJ1-3, with D perhaps TRBD1 (5 bases). There are 13 residues in the CDR3. Trimming left V 0 bases short and J 8 bases short, with 9 bases between. Germline V lookup: CDR1 SGDLS, CDR2 YYNGEE.

The chain combines TRBV6-2 or TRBV6-3 with TRBJ2-3; D not resolved. V was trimmed by 2 bases and J by 0 bases, leaving 9 bases between them. Germline V lookup: CDR1 MNHEY, CDR2 SVGEGT. The CDR3 is 15 amino acids. CDR3 bases: TGTGCCAGCAGTTACCCCCCTTCTAGCACAGATACGCAGTATTTT. It specifies CASSYPPSSTDTQYF.

The genes are TRBV10-3 and TRBJ2-2, with 14 bases identical to TRBD2. The J segment lost 1 base and the V segment lost 6 bases, leaving 4 bases of the junction unmatched. Germline lookup yields CDR1 ENHRY and CDR2 SYGVKD. The CDR3 loop spans 17 amino acids. DNA of the CDR3: TGTGCCATCAGGGATGGGACTAGCGGGAGGAACACCGGGGAGCTGTTTTTT. This codes for CAIRDGTSGRNTGELFF.

This chain links TRBV25-1 with TRBJ1-4, with 9 bases matching TRBD1. Germline V gene data show CDR1 as MGHDK and CDR2 as SYGVNS. V shed 5 bases, J shed 5 bases, and the junction held 9 bases outside the gene matches. The CDR3 length is 16 residues. The CDR3 DNA sequence: TGTGCCAGCAGTACCTCGACAGGGGGTGGAAATGAAAAACTGTTTTTT. Translation: CASSTSTGGGNEKLFF.

J is TRBJ2-3 and V is TRBV7-6; D not resolved. V was cut by 1 base and J by 10 bases, with 6 bases left in between. Per the germline V gene, CDR1 is SGHVS and CDR2 is FNYEAQ. The CDR3 has 11 residues. CDR3 sequence (DNA): TGTGCCAGCAGCTTAGGAGGCGCGCAGTATTTT. Its protein product is CASSLGGAQYF.

The chain links TRBV28 to TRBJ1-1, with a possible D match to TRBD1 (5 bases). V was pared by 2 bases and J by 6 bases, with 13 bases between. From germline, CDR1 is MDHEN and CDR2 SYDVKM. The CDR3 length is 14 residues. The CDR3 region is CASSLGPATAEAFF. The CDR3, as DNA: TGTGCCAGCAGTTTAGGCCCGGCGACAGCTGAAGCTTTCTTT.

The CDR3: CASSQVTGTNGYTF. The CDR3 DNA reads TGTGCCAGCAGCCAAGTGACAGGGACGAATGGCTACACCTTC. The chain couples TRBV3-1 (or the pseudogene TRBV3-2) to TRBJ1-2, with 7 bases aligning to TRBD1. The junction had 5 bases not matched to a gene; V was cut back by 1 base and J by 6 bases. This CDR3 has 14 amino acids. The germline V gene encodes CDR1 LGHDT and CDR2 YNNKEL (reference sequence).

On this clone: The junction and the germline gene differ at one end; a read error may be behind it. This chain links TRBV4-2 with TRBJ2-7, with a weak D call TRBD2 (6 bases). The CDR3 spans 14 residues. Germline values: CDR1 LGHNA, CDR2 YNFKEQ. The DNA for the CDR3 is TGTGCCAGCAGCCAAGATCAGACAGTCGGGAGCAGTACCTTC. This sequence encodes CASSQDQTVGSSTF.